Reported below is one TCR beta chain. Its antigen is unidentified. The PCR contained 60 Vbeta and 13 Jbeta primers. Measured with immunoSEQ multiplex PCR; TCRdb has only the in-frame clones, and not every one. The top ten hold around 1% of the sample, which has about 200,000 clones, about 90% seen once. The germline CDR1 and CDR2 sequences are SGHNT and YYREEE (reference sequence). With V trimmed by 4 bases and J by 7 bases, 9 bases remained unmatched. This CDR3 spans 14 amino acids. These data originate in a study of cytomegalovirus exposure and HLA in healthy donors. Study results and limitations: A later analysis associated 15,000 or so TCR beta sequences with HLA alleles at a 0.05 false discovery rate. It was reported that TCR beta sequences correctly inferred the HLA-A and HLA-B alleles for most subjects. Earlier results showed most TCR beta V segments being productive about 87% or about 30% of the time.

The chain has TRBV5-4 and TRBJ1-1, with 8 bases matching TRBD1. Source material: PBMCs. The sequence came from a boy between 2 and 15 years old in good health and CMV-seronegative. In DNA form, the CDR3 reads TGTGCCAGCAGCATGGGACAGGCGGGTTATGAAGCTTTCTTT. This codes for CASSMGQAGYEAFF. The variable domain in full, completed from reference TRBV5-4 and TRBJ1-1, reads ETGVTQSPTHLIKTRGQQVTLRCSSQSGHNTVSWYQQALGQGPQFIFQYYREEENGRGNFPPRFSGLQFPNYSSELNVNALELDDSALYLCASSMGQAGYEAFFGQGTRLTVV.